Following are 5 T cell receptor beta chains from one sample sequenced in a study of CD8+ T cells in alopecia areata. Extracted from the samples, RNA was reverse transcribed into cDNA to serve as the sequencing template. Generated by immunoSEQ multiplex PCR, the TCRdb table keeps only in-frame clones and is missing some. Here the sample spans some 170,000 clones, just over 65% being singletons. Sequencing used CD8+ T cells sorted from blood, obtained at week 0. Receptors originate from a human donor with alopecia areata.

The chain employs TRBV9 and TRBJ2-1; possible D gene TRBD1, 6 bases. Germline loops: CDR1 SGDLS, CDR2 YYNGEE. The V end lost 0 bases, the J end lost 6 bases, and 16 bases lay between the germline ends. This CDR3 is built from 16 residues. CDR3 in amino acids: CASSVDAGAGANEQFF. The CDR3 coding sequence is TGTGCCAGCAGCGTAGATGCAGGGGCAGGGGCCAATGAGCAGTTCTTC.

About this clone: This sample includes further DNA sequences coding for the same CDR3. The CDR3 region has the DNA TGCGCCAGCAGCCAGGTGAACACTGAAGCTTTCTTT. Protein product: CASSQVNTEAFF. The rearrangement uses TRBV4-1 and TRBJ1-1; D not certain. V gave up 3 bases and J gave up 0 bases, with 2 bases separating them. The CDR3 consists of 12 residues. Germline V gene data show CDR1 as MGHRA and CDR2 as YSYEKL.

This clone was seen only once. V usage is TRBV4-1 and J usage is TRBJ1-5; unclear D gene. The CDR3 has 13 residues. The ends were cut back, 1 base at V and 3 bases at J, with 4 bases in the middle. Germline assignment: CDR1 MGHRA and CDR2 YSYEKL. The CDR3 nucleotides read TGCGCCAGCAGCCAAGTTGACAATCAGCCCCAGCATTTT. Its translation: CASSQVDNQPQHF.

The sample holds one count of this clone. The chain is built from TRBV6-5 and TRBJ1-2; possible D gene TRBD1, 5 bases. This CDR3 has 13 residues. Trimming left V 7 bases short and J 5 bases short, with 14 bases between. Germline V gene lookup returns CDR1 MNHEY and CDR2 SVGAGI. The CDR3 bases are TGTGCCAGCACCCAGGGACTTCTATATGGCTACACCTTC. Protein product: CASTQGLLYGYTF.

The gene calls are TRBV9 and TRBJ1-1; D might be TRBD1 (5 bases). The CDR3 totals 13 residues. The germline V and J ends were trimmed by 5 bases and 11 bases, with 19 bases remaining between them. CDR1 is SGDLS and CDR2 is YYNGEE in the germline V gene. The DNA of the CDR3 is TGTGCCAGCAGTGGGACGGAGGGCTTTGGGGCTTTCTTT. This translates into CASSGTEGFGAFF.